This T cell receptor (beta chain) was identified during a study of T cell repertoires in cytomegalovirus infection. Background on the study: Recently identified HLA-C-restricted CMV epitopes and well-studied HLA-B-restricted CMV epitopes were used by the study. CMV infection together with matching HLA type was indicated by public TCR beta signatures.

V lost 5 bases and J lost 6; bases outside the gene matches: 14. The CDR3 totals 19 residues. This clonotype was observed many times. Its specificity is unknown. Whole-study findings and limits: Ex vivo, HLA-C-restricted CMV-specific TCR beta clonotypes prevailed over the rest of the response.

Each CDR3 protein is one row after TCRdb ran MiXCR on the reads. The repertoire has approximately 1,000,000 distinct CDR3 sequences, roughly 31% of them found once; the top ten carry around 15%. The sequence derives from a human donor in good health (CMV status not recorded). Some clones in this sample may be carry-over from other donors' samples. The chain uses TRBV12-3 or TRBV12-4 and TRBJ2-1, with TRBD2 matching 15 bases. The sequencing used cultured CD8+ T cells from PBMCs, collected from culture after CMV antigen stimulation. The CDR3 region has the DNA TGTGCCAGCAGTCCCTGGACTAGCGGGGGGGCAATAGAGCGCAATGAGCAGTTCTTC. Its protein is CASSPWTSGGAIERNEQFF.